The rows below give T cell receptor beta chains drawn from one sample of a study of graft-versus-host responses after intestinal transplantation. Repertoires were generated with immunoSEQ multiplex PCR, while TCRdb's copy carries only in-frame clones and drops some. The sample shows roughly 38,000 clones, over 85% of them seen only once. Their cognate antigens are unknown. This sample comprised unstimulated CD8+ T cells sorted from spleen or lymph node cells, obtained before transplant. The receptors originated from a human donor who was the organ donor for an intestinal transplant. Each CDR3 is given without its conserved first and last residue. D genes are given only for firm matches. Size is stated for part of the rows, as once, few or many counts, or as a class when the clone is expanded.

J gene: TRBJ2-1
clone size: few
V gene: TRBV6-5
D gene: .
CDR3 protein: ASSYSGVGYNEQF

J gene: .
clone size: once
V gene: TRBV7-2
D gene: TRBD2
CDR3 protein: ASSPSWGTSGRFYEQY

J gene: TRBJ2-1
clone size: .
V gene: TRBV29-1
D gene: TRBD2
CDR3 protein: SYTGTSGRAGSYNEQF

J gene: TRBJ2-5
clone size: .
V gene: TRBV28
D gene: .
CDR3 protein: ASSFRAKETQY

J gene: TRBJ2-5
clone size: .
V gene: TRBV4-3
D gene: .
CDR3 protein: ASSQDPPGTPQETQY

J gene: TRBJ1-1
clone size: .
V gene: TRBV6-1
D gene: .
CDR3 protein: ASTEGLGMNTEAF

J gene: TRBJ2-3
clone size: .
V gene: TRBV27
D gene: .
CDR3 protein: ASSLSASVADTQY

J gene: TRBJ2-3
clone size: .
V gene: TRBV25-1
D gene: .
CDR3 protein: ASSEWDGTDTQY

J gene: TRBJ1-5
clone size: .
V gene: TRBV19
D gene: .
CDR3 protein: ASSIPTDQPQH

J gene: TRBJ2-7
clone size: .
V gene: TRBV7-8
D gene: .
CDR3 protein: ASSYTDRLTYEQY

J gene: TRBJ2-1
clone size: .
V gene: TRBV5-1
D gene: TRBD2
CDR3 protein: ASSLGSGSVYEQF

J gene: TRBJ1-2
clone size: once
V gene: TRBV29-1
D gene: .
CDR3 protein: SVEGHYGYT

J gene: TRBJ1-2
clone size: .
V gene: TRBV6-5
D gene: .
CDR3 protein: ASSYGQRVYGYT

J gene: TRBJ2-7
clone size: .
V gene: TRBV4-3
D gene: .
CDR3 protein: ASSQGGKAGAPYEQY

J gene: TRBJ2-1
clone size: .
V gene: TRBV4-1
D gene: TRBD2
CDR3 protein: ASSQALGGTPSGLAGVNEQF

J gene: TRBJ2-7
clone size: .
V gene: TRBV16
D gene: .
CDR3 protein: ASSRWGDSYEQY

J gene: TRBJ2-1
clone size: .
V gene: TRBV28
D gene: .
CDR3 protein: ASSHLATNEQF

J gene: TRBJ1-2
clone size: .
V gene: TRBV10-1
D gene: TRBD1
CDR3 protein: ASSGDRGGLNYGYT

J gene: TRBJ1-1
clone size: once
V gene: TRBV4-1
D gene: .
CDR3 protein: ASSQEQGEGTEAF

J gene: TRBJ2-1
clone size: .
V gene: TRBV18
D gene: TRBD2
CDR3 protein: ASSPTSGTTYNEQF

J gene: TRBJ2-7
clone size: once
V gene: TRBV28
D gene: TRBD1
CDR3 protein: ASSRGQGSSYEQY

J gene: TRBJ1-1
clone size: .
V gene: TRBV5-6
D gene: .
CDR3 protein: ASSLGEVTEAF

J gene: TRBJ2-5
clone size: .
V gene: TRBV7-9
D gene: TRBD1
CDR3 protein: ASSLTGFPGGETQY

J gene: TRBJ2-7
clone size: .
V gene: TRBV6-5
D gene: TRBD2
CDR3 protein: ASSTGLADYEQY

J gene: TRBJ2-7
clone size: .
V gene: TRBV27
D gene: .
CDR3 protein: ASSLVVAFSSDYEQY

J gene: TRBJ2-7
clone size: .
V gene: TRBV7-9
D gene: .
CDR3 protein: ASSFRASYEQY

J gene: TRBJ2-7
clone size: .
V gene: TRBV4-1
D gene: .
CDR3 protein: ASSQEFPREQY

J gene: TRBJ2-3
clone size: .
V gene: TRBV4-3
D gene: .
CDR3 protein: ASSRSDRRMKNTQY

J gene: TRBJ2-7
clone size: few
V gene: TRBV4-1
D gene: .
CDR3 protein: ASSLQGYYEQY

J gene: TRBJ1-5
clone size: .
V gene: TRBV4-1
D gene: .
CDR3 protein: ASSQAAQGWDQPQH

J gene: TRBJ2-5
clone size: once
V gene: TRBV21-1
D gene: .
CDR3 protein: ASSPRQGWETQY

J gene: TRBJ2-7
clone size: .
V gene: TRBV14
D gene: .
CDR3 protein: ASSQEHDYEQY

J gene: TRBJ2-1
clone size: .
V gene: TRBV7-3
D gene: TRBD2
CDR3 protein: ASSLWGTSGSEQF

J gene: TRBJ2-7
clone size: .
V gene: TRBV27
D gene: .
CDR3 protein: ASSLGGYEQY

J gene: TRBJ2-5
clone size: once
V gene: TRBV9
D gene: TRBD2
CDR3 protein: ASSGVGLAGKKETQY

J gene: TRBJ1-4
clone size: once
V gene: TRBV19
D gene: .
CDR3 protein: ASRAARNEKLF

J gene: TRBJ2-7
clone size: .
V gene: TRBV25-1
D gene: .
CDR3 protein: ASSEWLGPEEQY

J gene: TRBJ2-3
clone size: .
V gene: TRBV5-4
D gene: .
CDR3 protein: ASSEGGAREGTDTQY

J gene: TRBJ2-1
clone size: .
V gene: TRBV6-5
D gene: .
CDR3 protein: ASSYFQGSYNEQF

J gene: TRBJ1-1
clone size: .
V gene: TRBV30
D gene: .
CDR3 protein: AFTTGLLNTEAF

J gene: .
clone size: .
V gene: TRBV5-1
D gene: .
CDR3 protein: ASSLEVFSYEQY

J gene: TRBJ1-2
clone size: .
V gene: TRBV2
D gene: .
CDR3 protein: ASSEPGAPYGYT

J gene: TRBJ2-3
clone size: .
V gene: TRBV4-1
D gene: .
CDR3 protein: ASSHRLLVDTQY

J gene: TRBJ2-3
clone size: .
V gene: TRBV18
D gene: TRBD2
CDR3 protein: ASSPLGLEGSDTQY

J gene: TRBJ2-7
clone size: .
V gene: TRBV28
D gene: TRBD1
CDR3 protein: ASSPIPGQGHEQY

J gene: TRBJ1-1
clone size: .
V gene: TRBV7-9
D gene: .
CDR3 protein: ASSADLLGTEAF

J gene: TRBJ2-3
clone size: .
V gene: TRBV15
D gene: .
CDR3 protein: ATRLVLGDTQY

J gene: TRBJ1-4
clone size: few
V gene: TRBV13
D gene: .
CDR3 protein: ASSIQDPGKLF

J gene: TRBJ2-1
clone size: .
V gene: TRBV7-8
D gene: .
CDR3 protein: ASSPPGSHYNEQF

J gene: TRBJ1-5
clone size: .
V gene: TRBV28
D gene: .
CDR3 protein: ASSSRCNQPQH

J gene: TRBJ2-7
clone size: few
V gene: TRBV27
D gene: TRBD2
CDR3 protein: ASSSGGSGYEQY

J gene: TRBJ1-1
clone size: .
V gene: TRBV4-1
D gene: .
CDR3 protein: ASSQWGAEAF

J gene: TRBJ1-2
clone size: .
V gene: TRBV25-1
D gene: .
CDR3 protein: ASRGGRGRANYGYT

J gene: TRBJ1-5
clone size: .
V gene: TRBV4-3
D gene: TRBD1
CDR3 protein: ASSHLQGSQPQH

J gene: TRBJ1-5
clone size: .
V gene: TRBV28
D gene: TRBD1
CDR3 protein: ASSLSRTGKQPQH

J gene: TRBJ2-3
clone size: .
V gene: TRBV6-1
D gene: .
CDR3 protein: ASSEGTDTQY

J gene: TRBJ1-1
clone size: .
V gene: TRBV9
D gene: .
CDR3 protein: ASSVSGVGEAF

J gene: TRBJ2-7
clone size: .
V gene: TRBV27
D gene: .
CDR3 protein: ASSLLRGPGTTYEQY

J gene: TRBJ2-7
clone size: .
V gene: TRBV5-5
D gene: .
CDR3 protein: ASRSGSSYEQY